The source of this T cell receptor beta chain is a study of T cell therapy after organ transplantation (dated by TCRdb to about 2019). For the wider study: Autologous CMV-specific T cells, expanded in vitro for around 2 weeks with a peptide pool of 30 HLA class I and II CMV epitopes, were used as therapy products. Blood samples for the short-term post-therapy time point were taken 4 to 8 weeks after therapy ended. Each patient got up to 6 T cell doses, given every 2 weeks, and was then monitored for over 25 weeks after finishing therapy. The median number of CMV-specific T cells given to patients was 1.92 x 10^8, delivered over 2 to 6 intravenous infusions. The study was a follow-up TRBV repertoire analysis of an open-label phase I trial of autologous CMV-specific adoptive T cell therapy in solid-organ transplant recipients. Long-term post-therapy samples were obtainable from only 8 of the 10 patients. Of the ten or so patients, eight were classified as clinical responders and two were classified as nonresponders. On the study overall, not on this receptor specifically: Marked pretherapy clonal expansions with minimal repertoire change after therapy were observed in nonresponders. Reduced sample coverage from poor CD8+ T cell yield may be reflected in the few expansions detected in nonresponders. Reconstitution after therapy appeared to include not only transferred clonotypes but also endogenous clonotypes that had not been detected in the therapy products. The small cohort prevented assessing confounders such as concurrent antirejection and antiviral medications. Fold change in CD8 clonality after therapy inversely correlated with pretherapy clonality, suggesting less biased repertoires were more receptive to remodeling.

Remarks on this clone: There is no known antigen for this receptor. One base away there is no much larger clone; base qualities are not given.

The immunoSEQ two-step, bias-controlled multiplex PCR assay was used to amplify TRB CDR3 regions from genomic DNA. CDR3 libraries were sequenced on an Illumina NextSeq 500. The original methods were these. The immunoSEQ Analyzer platform was used for initial alignment and bioinformatics, including bias normalization against synthetic CDR3 analogs. V, D and J genes were annotated according to IMGT database definitions. Further TRBV analyses used VDJtools version 1.1.10 and the R package tcR version 2.2.1.11 with default settings. GLIPH analysis was performed with version 1.0 using default settings. For CDR3 sequences with at least 5 reads, significant changes in clonotype frequency were assessed with a 2-sided binomial test and Benjamini-Hochberg correction (alpha = 0.01). TCRdb took this table from immuneACCESS and kept in-frame rearrangements with V and J called. Such tables lack part of the clones; where checked against another copy, unresolved V genes explain under half of the gap, and the rest is unexplained. V and J calls and clone size follow that table, whereas D and trimming were derived from the DNA. Present in this sample are approximately 3,300 clones, about 80% of which were seen just once. Jointly, the top ten make up about two fifths of the sample.

In light of the paper, this sample's time point label describes: 4-8 weeks after completion of therapy. The patients had received solid-organ transplants and had cytomegalovirus that was drug-resistant/recurrent. Ten trial participants were chosen for repertoire analysis on the basis of the availability of post-therapy peripheral blood mononuclear cells. A BD FACSAria III was used to sort viable CD3+CD8+CD4- lymphocytes from PBMCs. The Qiagen DNeasy Kit was used to extract genomic DNA from the sorted cells. The CDR3 sequence holds 16 residues, the cysteine and phenylalanine included. The kept DNA is CDR3 alone, 48 bases in frame from the first base. CDR1 SGDLS and CDR2 YYNGEE are derived from the germline V gene. Between the V and J ends, shortened by 4 bases and 0 bases respectively, the junction contains 11 bases.

The TCR originated in a human patient who had received a solid organ transplant and had CMV disease. Following transplantation, part of the T cell population may be supplied by the graft donor rather than the patient. The chain was built from TRBV9 and TRBJ2-6; a weak D assignment points to TRBD1 (6 bases agree). This material consisted of CD8+ T cells from blood, taken after autologous CMV-specific T cell therapy. The CDR3 region reads CASSIHRDSGANVLTF. In nucleotide form, the sequence is TGTGCCAGCAGCATACACAGGGACTCTGGGGCCAACGTCCTGACTTTC.